The 9 T cell receptor beta chains below were found in one sample sequenced in a study of patients and donors after allogeneic stem cell transplantation. TCRdb re-called the RT-PCR reads with MiXCR, one entry per CDR3 protein. The sample carries approximately 60,000 distinct CDR3 sequences, about 14% recorded once. Specimen: blood, either unsorted or a sorted T cell fraction (not recorded which). The receptors here all came from a human donor who was either an allogeneic HSCT recipient or a stem cell or donor lymphocyte infusion donor (not recorded which). It is not recorded whose cells these are; they may come from a transplant donor.

This clonotype was detected many times. This sequence joins TRBV15 and TRBJ2-2; 9 bases match TRBD2. From germline, CDR1 is LNHNV and CDR2 YYDKDF (reference sequence). Unmatched junction bases numbered 6, after V lost 3 bases and J lost 4 bases. CDR3 length equals 16 residues. The CDR3 DNA sequence: TGTGCCACCAGCAGTTACGGCGGGAGGGGCACCGGGGAGCTGTTTTTT. Translated: CATSSYGGRGTGELFF.

This clonotype has just a few counts. J is TRBJ2-7 and V is TRBV7-9, with D possibly being TRBD1 (6 bases). V was shortened by 5 bases and J by 6 bases, with 11 bases between the two germline ends. The germline V gene encodes CDR1 SEHNR and CDR2 FQNEAQ (reference sequence). The CDR3 runs 12 residues. The CDR3 loop is CASSRDISEQYF. The CDR3 coding sequence is TGTGCCAGCAGCCGGGACATCTCCGAGCAGTACTTC.

This clonotype was counted a few times. The V and J genes are TRBV7-9 and TRBJ2-3; no clear D. CDR3 length equals 14 residues. CDR1 and CDR2 from the germline V gene are SEHNR and FQNEAQ (reference sequence). V lost 1 base, J lost 2 bases, and 7 bases lay in between. Written as DNA, the CDR3 is TGTGCCAGCAGCTTAGGCACCCCCACAGATACGCAGTATTTT. It codes for CASSLGTPTDTQYF.

This sequence joins TRBV6-2 or TRBV6-3 and TRBJ2-2; D uncertain. CDR1 MNHEY and CDR2 SVGEGT come from the germline V gene. Trimming stripped 3 bases from V and 2 bases from J, with 19 bases between. The CDR3 has 18 amino acids. For the CDR3, the DNA is TGTGCCAGCAGTTATCCTCGGTGGTATCAGGAAAACACCGGGGAGCTGTTTTTT. Translating gives CASSYPRWYQENTGELFF.

This clonotype showed up many times. V usage is TRBV6-6 and J usage is TRBJ1-5, with D unclear. Trimming left V 3 bases short and J 0 bases short, with 6 bases between. The V gene's germline CDR1 is MNHNY and CDR2 SVGAGI (reference sequence). This CDR3 has 14 amino acids. The CDR3 protein is CASSYVYSNQPQHF. CDR3 sequence (DNA): TGTGCCAGCAGTTATGTCTATAGCAATCAGCCCCAGCATTTT.

CDR3 sequence reads: CASPVESYEQYF. CDR3 DNA: TGTGCCAGCCCCGTCGAATCCTACGAGCAGTACTTC. The rearrangement uses TRBV21-1 and TRBJ2-7. TRBV21-1 represents a pseudogene. The CDR3 totals 12 residues.

This rearrangement joins TRBV6-6 to TRBJ1-3; 7 positions match TRBD1. The J segment lost 0 bases and the V segment lost 4 bases, leaving 3 bases of the junction unmatched. Germline V gene lookup returns CDR1 MNHNY and CDR2 SVGAGI (reference sequence). The CDR3 consists of 15 residues. The chain's CDR3 is CASSLQGPSGNTIYF. CDR3 nucleotides: TGTGCCAGCAGTTTACAGGGGCCCTCTGGAAACACCATATATTTT.

This clonotype was detected ten times or more. The gene calls are TRBV20-1 and TRBJ2-1; unclear D gene. This CDR3 spans 14 amino acids. The V end lost 0 bases, the J end lost 3 bases, and 9 bases lay between the germline ends. Germline assignment: CDR1 DFQATT and CDR2 SNEGSKA (reference sequence). CDR3 region: CSARDDPSYNEQFF. In DNA, the CDR3 is TGCAGTGCTAGAGATGACCCTAGCTACAATGAGCAGTTCTTC.

This clonotype was found many times. This chain links TRBV7-2 with TRBJ1-2; tentatively, D is TRBD1 (6 bases). V was clipped by 0 bases and J by 5 bases, with 16 bases between them. CDR1 is SGHTA and CDR2 is FQGNSA in the germline V gene. This CDR3 is built from 16 residues. The DNA for the CDR3 is TGTGCCAGCAGCTTAGCGCCGCAGGGGCTCGGATATGGCTACACCTTC. This sequence encodes CASSLAPQGLGYGYTF.